These 23 T cell receptor beta chains were sequenced from one sample in a study of T cell changes during pregnancy in multiple sclerosis (dated by TCRdb to about 2019). Libraries were constructed by the immunoSEQ multiplex PCR assay. This is the immuneACCESS table as TCRdb keeps it, with only in-frame sequences that have V and J called. A part of the clones is gone; compared with another copy, unresolved V genes explain less than half, and the rest is unexplained. Present in this sample are 70,000 or so clones, 90% to 95% of which were seen just once. Of the sample, roughly 0.7% is held by the ten largest clones. The sequencing used peripheral blood, collected in the third trimester of pregnancy. These receptors were taken from a female donor in good health, enrolled as a control in a pregnancy study.

The chain employs TRBV18 and TRBJ1-1; 8 bases map to TRBD1. Per germline, CDR1 KGHSH and CDR2 LQKENI. The CDR3 has 13 residues. V was pared by 0 bases and J by 10 bases, with 4 bases of the junction left unmatched. The DNA for the CDR3 is TGTGCCAGCTCACCACCGTCAGGGGGCGTAGCTTTCTTT. As protein: CASSPPSGGVAFF.

The genes are TRBV7-2 and TRBJ2-7, with D tentatively TRBD2 (5 bases). Germline V lookup: CDR1 SGHTA, CDR2 FQGNSA. Trimming stripped 5 bases from V and 5 bases from J, with 13 bases between. The CDR3 is 13 amino acids. CDR3 region: CASSRYGENEQYF. For the CDR3, the DNA is TGTGCCAGCAGCCGGTACGGGGAAAACGAGCAGTACTTC.

The chain couples TRBV25-1 to TRBJ1-2, with 8 bases identical to TRBD1. Germline CDR1 and CDR2: MGHDK and SYGVNS. This CDR3 has 13 residues. The junction had 0 bases not matched to a gene; V was cut back by 2 bases and J by 4 bases. The CDR3 region is CASSEGTGYGYTF. Here the CDR3 DNA reads TGTGCCAGCAGTGAAGGGACAGGCTATGGCTACACCTTC.

The rearrangement uses TRBV5-1 and TRBJ2-7, with 12 bases lining up with TRBD1. The V gene end was trimmed by 5 bases and the J gene end by 7 bases; junction bases not matched to a gene: 16. The CDR3 extends over 17 amino acids. Germline assignment: CDR1 SGHRS and CDR2 YFSETQ. CDR3 nucleotide sequence: TGCGCCAGCAGGGTGGACCTACCGGGACAGGGGGCGCGGGAGCAGTACTTC. Its translation is CASRVDLPGQGAREQYF.

This chain connects TRBV12-5 to TRBJ1-5; D may be TRBD1 (5 bases). V was shortened by 2 bases and J by 7 bases, with 12 bases between the two germline ends. Germline V gene lookup returns CDR1 LGHNT and CDR2 FRNRAP. CDR3 size: 14 residues. The CDR3 DNA is TGTGCTAGTGGTTTGACGGGGGGAGAACAGCCCCAGCATTTT. It specifies CASGLTGGEQPQHF.

Comment on this clone: This sample includes further DNA sequences coding for the same CDR3. V usage is TRBV9 and J usage is TRBJ1-3, with D unresolved. Trimming removed 4 bases from V and 1 base from J, with 9 bases in between. Germline V gene sequence: CDR1 SGDLS, CDR2 YYNGEE. The CDR3 consists of 14 residues. CDR3 protein: CASSPPGSGNTIYF. CDR3 nucleotides: TGTGCCAGCAGCCCCCCCGGTTCTGGAAACACCATATATTTT.

This chain joins TRBV10-3 and TRBJ1-6; a possible D gene is TRBD1 (5 bases). Germline V gives CDR1 ENHRY, CDR2 SYGVKD. Trimming shortened V by 3 bases and J by 10 bases, and 13 bases separated the two germline ends. The CDR3 covers 14 residues. The CDR3 DNA is TGTGCCATCAGTGAAAGTCAGGGAAGGTCACCCCTCCACTTT. Amino acids: CAISESQGRSPLHF.

This sequence joins TRBV7-9 and TRBJ2-7; D uncertain. CDR3 length equals 12 residues. V was cut by 4 bases and J by 0 bases, with 4 bases left in between. Germline CDR1 SEHNR, CDR2 FQNEAQ (reference sequence). The CDR3 DNA reads as TGTGCCAGCAGCTCTAGCTCCTACGAGCAGTACTTC. This codes for CASSSSSYEQYF. The complete variable domain, with remaining parts taken from reference TRBV7-9 and TRBJ2-7, reads DTGVSQNPRHKITKRGQNVTFRCDPISEHNRLYWYRQTLGQGPEFLTYFQNEAQLEKSRLLSDRFSAERPKGSFSTLEIQRTEQGDSAMYLCASSSSSYEQYFGPGTRLTVT.

In this sample, this clone turned up once. The chain uses TRBV2 and TRBJ1-2, with no clear D. The CDR3 loop spans 15 amino acids. Deletions cut 0 bases from V and 6 bases from J, with 14 bases between. Germline CDR1 and CDR2: SNHLY and FYNNEI. CDR3: CASSEARFPGDGYTF. The DNA of the CDR3 is TGTGCCAGCAGTGAAGCGAGGTTCCCCGGTGATGGCTACACCTTC.

The J gene is TRBJ2-7, the V gene TRBV7-9; 8 nucleotides line up with TRBD1. CDR1 is SEHNR and CDR2 is FQNEAQ in the germline V gene (reference sequence). V was pared by 5 bases and J by 9 bases, with 15 bases of the junction left unmatched. The CDR3 sequence is 15 residues long. Here the CDR3 reads CASSDRQGRSVRQYF. The CDR3 DNA is TGTGCCAGCAGCGACAGACAGGGGAGGAGTGTCAGGCAGTACTTC. The full variable domain, rest sourced from reference TRBV7-9 and TRBJ2-7, is DTGVSQNPRHKITKRGQNVTFRCDPISEHNRLYWYRQTLGQGPEFLTYFQNEAQLEKSRLLSDRFSAERPKGSFSTLEIQRTEQGDSAMYLCASSDRQGRSVRQYFGPGTRLTVT.

The J gene is TRBJ1-2, the V gene TRBV30; D is perhaps TRBD1 (6 bases). This CDR3 has 14 residues. Looked up from germline, CDR1 is GTSNPN and CDR2 is SVGIG (reference sequence). V was pared by 3 bases and J by 4 bases, with 15 bases between. The CDR3 nucleotides are TGTGCCTGGAGACAGGGCGGAGTGAGCTATGGCTACACCTTC. It translates to CAWRQGGVSYGYTF.

The chain carries TRBV4-2 and TRBJ2-1; D is undetermined. Trimming left V 0 bases short and J 10 bases short, with 13 bases between. This CDR3 has 14 residues. The germline V gene encodes CDR1 LGHNA and CDR2 YNFKEQ. The chain's CDR3 is CASSQDLNILEQFF. The CDR3 coding sequence is TGTGCCAGCAGCCAAGATCTAAATATTTTGGAGCAGTTCTTC.

CDR3 in DNA: TGCGCCAGCAGCTTGGTTGCTTCGCAGCGGGAGACCCAGTACTTC. It encodes CASSLVASQRETQYF. This rearrangement joins TRBV5-1 to TRBJ2-5; D may be TRBD2 (5 bases). In germline, CDR1 is SGHRS, CDR2 YFSETQ. The ends were cut back, 0 bases at V and 5 bases at J, with 14 bases in the middle. The CDR3 length is 15 residues.

The chain couples TRBV7-2 to TRBJ1-5, with no clear D. CDR3 length equals 15 residues. Germline V gene lookup returns CDR1 SGHTA and CDR2 FQGNSA. Trimming stripped 4 bases from V and 0 bases from J, with 10 bases between. The CDR3 loop is CASSSVYYSNQPQHF. CDR3 coding DNA: TGTGCCAGCAGCTCCGTCTATTATAGCAATCAGCCCCAGCATTTT.

The rearrangement uses TRBV5-1 and TRBJ1-1; D perhaps matches TRBD1 (6 bases). V gave up 4 bases and J gave up 0 bases, with 7 bases separating them. The CDR3 runs to 13 residues. Germline V gene data show CDR1 as SGHRS and CDR2 as YFSETQ. DNA for the CDR3: TGCGCCAGCAGCGACAGGTTGAACACTGAAGCTTTCTTT. Encoded protein: CASSDRLNTEAFF.

The chain combines TRBV19 with TRBJ2-5, with 7 bases that match TRBD1. The CDR3 runs to 13 residues. Trimming took 4 bases from V and 1 from J; bases not matched to a gene: 0. Germline lookup yields CDR1 LNHDA and CDR2 SQIVND (reference sequence). CDR3 bases: TGTGCCAGTAGTAGGGACAGCCAAGAGACCCAGTACTTC. Protein sequence: CASSRDSQETQYF.

The chain has TRBV9 and TRBJ1-6; no clear D gene. Trimming left V 4 bases short and J 0 bases short, with 11 bases between. The CDR3 runs to 16 residues. CDR1 is SGDLS, CDR2 YYNGEE, per germline. The CDR3 nucleotides are TGTGCCAGCAGCCCTTTAATCAGCTCCTATAATTCACCCCTCCACTTT. Its translation is CASSPLISSYNSPLHF.

This clone was seen a single time. The CDR3 sequence is CASSSKQGSYEQYF. CDR3 coding DNA: TGTGCCAGCAGCTCCAAACAGGGGTCCTACGAGCAGTACTTC. The chain carries TRBV5-4 and TRBJ2-7, with 7 nucleotides matching TRBD1. This CDR3 region has 14 residues. Germline loops: CDR1 SGHNT, CDR2 YYREEE (reference sequence). Unmatched junction bases numbered 4, after V lost 3 bases and J lost 1 base. The variable domain in full, with the rest retrieved from reference TRBV5-4 and TRBJ2-7, is ETGVTQSPTHLIKTRGQQVTLRCSSQSGHNTVSWYQQALGQGPQFIFQYYREEENGRGNFPPRFSGLQFPNYSSELNVNALELDDSALYLCASSSKQGSYEQYFGPGTRLTVT.

This clone has more than one count but fewer than ten. The V and J genes are TRBV5-1 and TRBJ2-2; D is uncertain. The CDR3 consists of 15 residues. Trimming left V 0 bases short and J 3 bases short, with 9 bases between. CDR1 is SGHRS, CDR2 YFSETQ, per germline. DNA for the CDR3: TGCGCCAGCAGCTTGGGCGAAGCGTACACCGGGGAGCTGTTTTTT. Its protein is CASSLGEAYTGELFF.

In its sample, this clone was seen once. The chain is built from TRBV7-8 and TRBJ2-1; no clear D gene. Germline CDR1 reads SGHVS; CDR2 reads FQNEAQ. V lost 8 bases and J 4 bases, leaving 9 bases between the germline ends. The CDR3 is made up of 12 amino acids. The CDR3 loop reads CASRSVYNEQFF. The CDR3 DNA follows: TGTGCCAGCCGTTCTGTTTACAATGAGCAGTTCTTC.

J is TRBJ1-2 and V is TRBV7-2, with no clear D. The V end was cut by 3 bases, the J end by 6 bases, with 11 bases between. There are 13 residues in the CDR3. Germline lookup yields CDR1 SGHTA and CDR2 FQGNSA. The CDR3 loop reads CASSFGRSDGYTF. CDR3 bases: TGTGCCAGCAGCTTCGGGAGGTCGGATGGCTACACCTTC. The entire variable domain, with the rest obtained from reference TRBV7-2 and TRBJ1-2, is as follows: GAGVSQSPSNKVTEKGKDVELRCDPISGHTALYWYRQSLGQGLEFLIYFQGNSAPDKSGLPSDRFSAERTGGSVSTLTIQRTQQEDSAVYLCASSFGRSDGYTFGSGTRLTVV.

This chain joins TRBV6-4 and TRBJ1-1; D is possibly TRBD1 (6 bases). The CDR3 spans 14 residues. CDR1 is MRHNA, CDR2 SNTAGT, per germline. V gave up 5 bases and J gave up 3 bases, with 13 bases separating them. CDR3 sequence: CASSYRVPDTEAFF. The CDR3 region has the DNA TGTGCCAGCAGTTACAGGGTCCCAGACACTGAAGCTTTCTTT.

The V call is TRBV5-6, the J call TRBJ2-5; weak D call: TRBD2 (6 bases). Germline CDR1 and CDR2: SGHDT and YYEEEE. The length of the CDR3 is 14 residues. Trimming cost V 2 bases and J 2 bases, with 10 bases left between them. DNA of the CDR3: TGTGCCAGCAGCTTCGGGACTCGACAAGAGACCCAGTACTTC. This encodes CASSFGTRQETQYF.